These 25 T cell receptor beta chains were sequenced from one sample in a study of cytomegalovirus exposure and HLA in healthy donors. The PCR made use of 60 Vbeta and 13 Jbeta primers. Sequencing was performed with immunoSEQ multiplex PCR; in TCRdb, only in-frame clones are kept and a portion is missing. This sample's table has approximately 200,000 clones. Sequencing was carried out using PBMCs. The receptors come from a boy younger than 18 in good health and CMV-seronegative.

The rearrangement links TRBV7-9 to TRBJ1-3; 7 bases fit TRBD1. Germline V lookup: CDR1 SEHNR, CDR2 FQNEAQ (reference sequence). The CDR3 runs 13 residues. J was trimmed by 6 bases and V by 5 bases; bases with no gene match: 4. The CDR3 sequence: CASSPTGLNTIYF. CDR3 in DNA: TGTGCCAGCAGCCCGACAGGGTTAAACACCATATATTTT.

The V call is TRBV23-1, the J call TRBJ1-2; TRBD1 agrees at 7 bases. TRBV23-1 carries the ORF label, with uncertain function. Germline trimming cut 4 bases from V and 5 bases from J; bases unmatched to any gene: 10. The CDR3 length is 15 residues. CDR3 bases: TGCGCCAGCAGTCTTCGCCGGGACAGTCGTTATGGCTACACCTTC. This codes for CASSLRRDSRYGYTF.

The chain joins TRBV7-3 to TRBJ2-1; TRBD2 aligns across 7 bases. The CDR3 covers 15 residues. Germline CDR1 and CDR2: SGHTA and FQGTGA. The ends lost 7 bases at V and 2 bases at J; junction bases unmatched: 8. For the CDR3, the DNA is TGTGCCAGCAACTCCAAAGCGGGGCCCTACAATGAGCAGTTCTTC. It specifies CASNSKAGPYNEQFF. The full variable domain, completed using reference TRBV7-3 and TRBJ2-1, is GAGVSQTPSNKVTEKGKYVELRCDPISGHTALYWYRQSLGQGPEFLIYFQGTGAADDSGLPNDRFFAVRPEGSVSTLKIQRTERGDSAVYLCASNSKAGPYNEQFFGPGTRLTVL.

The CDR3 spells CASSEGRGRTEAFF. In DNA form, the CDR3 reads TGCGCCAGCAGTGAGGGCAGGGGTAGAACTGAAGCTTTCTTT. V and J are TRBV10-1 and TRBJ1-1; D may be TRBD1 (6 bases). V was trimmed by 2 bases and J by 5 bases, leaving 12 bases between them. Germline-derived CDR1 and CDR2 are WNHNN and SYGVQD (reference sequence). The CDR3 totals 14 residues.

The chain employs TRBV10-3 and TRBJ2-5; 13 bases line up with TRBD2. CDR3 length: 15 amino acids. Trimming cost V 10 bases and J 5 bases; bases outside gene matches: 10. Germline CDR1 reads ENHRY; CDR2 reads SYGVKD. The CDR3: CATQPTSGGVETQYF. The DNA for the CDR3 is TGTGCCACCCAACCTACTAGCGGGGGGGTTGAGACCCAGTACTTC.

The rearrangement joins TRBV2 to TRBJ1-5; perhaps TRBD1 as D (6 bases). Germline V lookup: CDR1 SNHLY, CDR2 FYNNEI. The germline V and J ends were trimmed by 6 bases and 7 bases, with 13 bases remaining between them. The CDR3 is 13 residues long. In nucleotides, the CDR3 is TGTGCCAGCAGAAAAGGGGGTAGCCAGCCCCAGCATTTT. It yields the protein CASRKGGSQPQHF.

The chain couples TRBV9 to TRBJ1-5; D is unresolved. CDR1 is SGDLS, CDR2 YYNGEE, per germline. There are 16 residues in the CDR3. The V end lost 2 bases, the J end lost 2 bases, and 14 bases lay between the germline ends. CDR3 sequence: CASSVDGGDGNQPQHF. The CDR3 coding sequence is TGTGCCAGCAGCGTGGACGGAGGCGACGGCAATCAGCCCCAGCATTTT.

This chain connects TRBV10-1 to TRBJ2-3; 7 nucleotides align to TRBD2. Germline CDR1 reads WNHNN; CDR2 reads SYGVQD (reference sequence). The V gene end was trimmed by 3 bases and the J gene end by 5 bases; junction bases not matched to a gene: 5. The CDR3 is 14 amino acids. CDR3 loop: CASSDPREVDTQYF. CDR3 DNA sequence: TGCGCCAGCAGTGACCCCCGGGAGGTAGATACGCAGTATTTT.

The rearrangement links TRBV28 to TRBJ2-5; TRBD2 matches 11 bases. Germline values: CDR1 MDHEN, CDR2 SYDVKM. The CDR3 sequence is 19 residues long. The V segment lost 3 bases and the J segment 3 bases; nucleotides outside the gene matches: 15. In DNA, the CDR3 is TGTGCCAGCAGTTTCTTGCTAGCGGGGGGTTTTGCAAAGGAAGAGACCCAGTACTTC. Translation gives CASSFLLAGGFAKEETQYF.

The chain recombines TRBV7-2 with TRBJ2-7; 9 bases agree with TRBD1. CDR3 length: 18 residues. Unmatched junction bases numbered 18, after V lost 4 bases and J lost 5 bases. Germline V gives CDR1 SGHTA, CDR2 FQGNSA. CDR3: CASSSRTGTGSSVHEQYF. The CDR3 bases are TGTGCCAGCAGCTCCCGGACCGGGACAGGGAGTTCGGTGCACGAGCAGTACTTC.

The chain's CDR3 is CASSFGGLGEQFF. DNA for the CDR3: TGTGCCAGCAGCTTCGGAGGGTTGGGTGAGCAGTTCTTC. The rearrangement uses TRBV5-6 and TRBJ2-1, with D possibly being TRBD2 (6 bases). The ends were cut back, 2 bases at V and 9 bases at J, with 12 bases in the middle. The CDR3 totals 13 residues. CDR1 and CDR2 from the germline V gene are SGHDT and YYEEEE.

This sequence joins TRBV30 and TRBJ1-3; D possibly corresponds to TRBD1 (6 bases). Germline CDR1 is GTSNPN and CDR2 is SVGIG (reference sequence). The CDR3 length is 15 residues. Trimming shortened V by 5 bases and J by 0 bases, and 14 bases separated the two germline ends. The CDR3 spells CAWGDTGLSGNTIYF. CDR3 nucleotides: TGTGCCTGGGGGGACACTGGGCTCTCTGGAAACACCATATATTTT.

The chain uses TRBV4-1 and TRBJ1-6; D remains unclear. This CDR3 contains 15 residues. V was clipped by 2 bases and J by 14 bases, with 19 bases between them. Germline values: CDR1 MGHRA, CDR2 YSYEKL. CDR3 amino acids: CASSQIGPRTVALHF. The DNA of the CDR3 is TGCGCCAGCAGCCAAATTGGTCCCCGAACGGTGGCCCTCCACTTT.

The rearrangement uses TRBV7-9 and TRBJ1-1; a weak D match, TRBD1 (6 bases). The CDR3 loop spans 11 amino acids. Deletions cut 6 bases from V and 8 bases from J, with 10 bases between. Germline CDR1 is SEHNR and CDR2 is FQNEAQ (reference sequence). The DNA for the CDR3 is TGTGCCAGCAGATTTGGACAGGAAGCTTTCTTT. It codes for CASRFGQEAFF.

V gene TRBV15 combines with J gene TRBJ2-5; maybe TRBD2 (5 bases). Trimming removed 0 bases from V and 7 bases from J, with 6 bases in between. Germline V gene data show CDR1 as LNHNV and CDR2 as YYDKDF (reference sequence). The CDR3 has 12 residues. Here the CDR3 reads CATSRDRGTQYF. CDR3 nucleotides: TGTGCCACCAGCAGAGATCGGGGGACCCAGTACTTC.

The chain recombines TRBV4-1 with TRBJ1-1; D might be TRBD1 (6 bases). The CDR3 is 19 amino acids. The V end was cut by 4 bases, the J end by 4 bases, with 28 bases between. From germline, CDR1 is MGHRA and CDR2 YSYEKL. CDR3 loop: CASSLRGAGGAVLATEAFF. In DNA, the CDR3 is TGCGCCAGCAGCCTGCGGGGCGCCGGGGGGGCTGTTTTGGCCACTGAAGCTTTCTTT.

V and J are TRBV5-1 and TRBJ2-1; D gene ambiguous. This CDR3 has 15 amino acids. Germline V gives CDR1 SGHRS, CDR2 YFSETQ. V lost 0 bases and J lost 4, with 11 bases in between. The CDR3 DNA reads TGCGCCAGCAGCTTGGGAACAGCTACGTACAATGAGCAGTTCTTC. Amino acid sequence: CASSLGTATYNEQFF.

The chain couples TRBV7-2 to TRBJ2-5, with TRBD1 matching 10 bases. In germline, CDR1 is SGHTA, CDR2 FQGNSA. J was trimmed by 4 bases and V by 5 bases; bases with no gene match: 7. The CDR3 runs to 15 residues. In DNA, the CDR3 is TGTGCCAGCAGCCTCTATGGACAGGGGGGAGAGACCCAGTACTTC. This encodes CASSLYGQGGETQYF.

The chain has TRBV9 and TRBJ1-1; 7 positions agree with TRBD1. Trimming at V came to 3 bases and at J to 9 bases, leaving 17 bases not matched to a gene. The CDR3 is 16 residues long. Germline V gives CDR1 SGDLS, CDR2 YYNGEE. The CDR3 loop reads CASSAQPGTASAQAFF. In nucleotides, the CDR3 is TGTGCCAGCAGCGCCCAACCCGGGACAGCCAGTGCTCAAGCTTTCTTT.

The chain employs TRBV14 and TRBJ2-5; 10 bases are a match to TRBD2. In germline, CDR1 is SGHDN, CDR2 FVKESK. The CDR3 is made up of 14 amino acids. V shed 0 bases, J shed 12 bases, and the junction held 7 bases outside the gene matches. In nucleotides, the CDR3 is TGTGCCAGCAGCCAAGATAATACTAGCGGGGTAAAGTACTTC. This sequence encodes CASSQDNTSGVKYF.

This rearrangement joins TRBV11-2 to TRBJ2-3; D perhaps matches TRBD2 (6 bases). Deletions cut 3 bases from V and 0 bases from J, with 10 bases between. The CDR3 totals 15 residues. Germline V CDR1 and CDR2: SGHAT, FQNNGV. CDR3 nucleotide sequence: TGTGCCAGCAGCTTCTTCGGGGGAAGCACAGATACGCAGTATTTT. Protein sequence: CASSFFGGSTDTQYF.

The rearrangement joins TRBV5-4 to TRBJ2-2; D might be TRBD1 (5 bases). The length of the CDR3 is 16 residues. Trimming left V 4 bases short and J 0 bases short, with 13 bases between. Germline-derived CDR1 and CDR2 are SGHNT and YYREEE (reference sequence). In DNA form, the CDR3 reads TGTGCCAGCAGCCCGAGGACACCTACGAACACCGGGGAGCTGTTTTTT. Its protein product is CASSPRTPTNTGELFF.

The V and J genes are TRBV30 and TRBJ1-2, with D perhaps matching TRBD1 (5 bases). Trimming removed 5 bases from V and 8 bases from J, with 12 bases in between. This CDR3 is built from 11 residues. Germline V gene lookup returns CDR1 GTSNPN and CDR2 SVGIG (reference sequence). The DNA for the CDR3 is TGTGCCTGGGCTACAGGTTCCGGCTACACCTTC. The encoded protein is CAWATGSGYTF.

This chain joins TRBV7-6 and TRBJ2-3; a possible D gene is TRBD2 (6 bases). Looked up from germline, CDR1 is SGHVS and CDR2 is FNYEAQ. The CDR3 has 17 residues. V lost 1 base and J 2 bases, leaving 16 bases between the germline ends. CDR3 nucleotides: TGTGCCAGCAGCTTAGGAGTTAGCGGACCGGTCACAGATACGCAGTATTTT. Translating it yields CASSLGVSGPVTDTQYF.

The rearrangement joins TRBV6-4 to TRBJ2-3, with 9 bases lining up with TRBD1. After removal of 5 bases from V and 4 bases from J, the junction contained 1 base not matched to a gene. The CDR3 sequence is 13 residues long. Germline V gene lookup returns CDR1 MRHNA and CDR2 SNTAGT. The CDR3 sequence: CASSRDRADTQYF. DNA for the CDR3: TGTGCCAGCAGTAGGGACAGGGCAGATACGCAGTATTTT.